Each of the 9 T cell receptor beta chains below was sequenced from the same sample in a study of shared clonotypes between healthy human individuals. Clones were sequenced by immunoSEQ multiplex PCR, and TCRdb holds only the in-frame ones, with some missing. Of about 2 million clones listed, about 95% are singletons. Selected positively for CCR7 and CD45RO-negative, naive CD8 cells excluded terminally differentiated effector memory CD45RA+ cells. The source material was naive CD8+ T cells sorted from blood. The receptors derive from a man between 18 and 35 years old in good health.

This clone was counted a few times. The rearrangement joins TRBV30 to TRBJ1-5, with unresolved D. The V end lost 5 bases, the J end lost 3 bases, and 11 bases lay between the germline ends. Per the germline V gene, CDR1 is GTSNPN and CDR2 is SVGIG (reference sequence). The CDR3 loop spans 13 amino acids. In DNA form, the CDR3 reads TGTGCCTGGGCCGCAGCCGACAATCAGCCCCAGCATTTT. It translates to CAWAAADNQPQHF.

This clone was detected once. This chain joins TRBV30 and TRBJ2-7; tentative D call: TRBD1 (8 bases). Trimming took off 3 bases at V and 2 bases at J, with 14 bases between the two ends. The CDR3 consists of 14 residues. The V gene's germline CDR1 is GTSNPN and CDR2 SVGIG (reference sequence). The CDR3 reads CAWSGTGGAYEQYF. The DNA for the CDR3 is TGTGCCTGGAGCGGTACAGGGGGGGCCTACGAGCAGTACTTC.

DNA of the CDR3: TGTGCCTTGGACAGTCATAGCAATCAGCCCCAGCATTTT. The encoded protein is CALDSHSNQPQHF. V is TRBV30 and J is TRBJ1-5, with D perhaps matching TRBD1 (6 bases). V lost 7 bases, J lost 0 bases, and 10 bases lay in between. The CDR3 runs to 13 residues. CDR1 GTSNPN and CDR2 SVGIG come from the germline V gene (reference sequence).

The V gene is TRBV30, the J gene TRBJ2-2; D not resolved. Germline-derived CDR1 and CDR2 are GTSNPN and SVGIG (reference sequence). V lost 0 bases and J lost 1, with 6 bases in between. This CDR3 comprises 14 residues. CDR3: CAWSVHWNTGELFF. The CDR3 DNA sequence: TGTGCCTGGAGTGTACATTGGAACACCGGGGAGCTGTTTTTT.

Concerning this clone itself: The sample contains more than one DNA sequence encoding this CDR3. This chain joins TRBV7-9 and TRBJ2-5; D is perhaps TRBD2 (5 bases). V was clipped by 3 bases and J by 2 bases, with 7 bases between them. In germline, CDR1 is SEHNR, CDR2 FQNEAQ (reference sequence). The CDR3 is made up of 13 amino acids. CDR3 in DNA: TGTGCCAGCAGCTTTGCGGGTCAAGAGACCCAGTACTTC. Translating gives CASSFAGQETQYF.

The chain is built from TRBV6-5 and TRBJ1-4; 8 bases align to TRBD1. This CDR3 has 15 amino acids. The germline V gene has CDR1 MNHEY and CDR2 SVGAGI. Trimming removed 5 bases from V and 7 bases from J; junction bases left unmatched: 9. The CDR3 protein is CASSPIGQGGEKLFF. The CDR3 nucleotides are TGTGCCAGCAGTCCGATTGGACAGGGAGGTGAAAAACTGTTTTTT.

The chain combines TRBV9 with TRBJ1-2; TRBD1 agrees at 7 bases. The V and J ends lost 4 bases and 5 bases, in that order; junction bases with no gene match: 14. The CDR3 is 16 amino acids. The germline gives CDR1 SGDLS, CDR2 YYNGEE. The CDR3 protein is CASSRGPPQGDYGYTF. The CDR3 DNA reads as TGTGCCAGCAGCCGAGGGCCCCCTCAGGGGGATTATGGCTACACCTTC.

The chain links TRBV2 to TRBJ2-2; 9 bases are shared with TRBD1. In germline, CDR1 is SNHLY, CDR2 FYNNEI. The V and J ends lost 7 bases and 6 bases, in that order; junction bases with no gene match: 6. This CDR3 contains 14 residues. CDR3 nucleotide sequence: TGTGCCAGCATTCCGGGACAGGGTTCCGGGGAGCTGTTTTTT. This gives the protein CASIPGQGSGELFF.

The chain employs TRBV9 and TRBJ2-2; D is unclear. V lost 2 bases, J lost 5 bases, and 7 bases lay in between. Germline assignment: CDR1 SGDLS and CDR2 YYNGEE. The CDR3 extends over 13 amino acids. Here the CDR3 DNA reads TGTGCCAGCAGCGTTCCCGGGACCGGGGAGCTGTTTTTT. Its protein product is CASSVPGTGELFF.